This T cell receptor (delta chain) originates from a study of gamma-delta T cells after stem cell transplantation. The V gene's germline CDR1 is GEAIGNYY and CDR2 EKD. The V and J ends lost 3 bases and 0 bases, in that order; junction bases with no gene match: 5. There are 16 residues in the CDR3. TCRdb re-called clones from the RT-PCR reads using CATT. The sample gives 2,000 to 3,000 delta-chain clones, around 6% of which show up once; around 27% is in the top ten. This clone is categorized as large. Other DNA variants within this sample encode the same CDR3. This TCR derives from a human donor. It is not recorded whose cells these are; they may come from a transplant donor. Sequencing used gamma-delta T cells. This chain uses TRDV2 with TRDJ1, with 11 positions matching TRDD3. Here the CDR3 reads CACDPLGDMYTDKLIF. The DNA of the CDR3 is TGTGCCTGTGACCCACTGGGGGATATGTACACCGATAAACTCATCTTT.